The entry below gives a single T cell receptor (beta chain) sequence along with its context. This clone was counted a single time. No antigen is known for it. Per-base quality was not reported, and no clone a single base away is much larger than it. The donors were healthy, HIV-negative adults who had no recently reported acute infections or vaccinations. Only Caucasian adults living in Nashville, Tennessee, USA were represented among the donors. CD4+ T cells were enriched by magnetic negative selection; naive cells were then positively selected on CD45RA, and the negative fraction formed the memory subset. After blood collection by leukapheresis, PBMCs were isolated using Ficoll-Histopaque density gradient centrifugation and then cryopreserved in the vapor phase of liquid nitrogen. Analytical flow cytometry was used to check the purity and quantity of each magnetically sorted T cell population. From each sorted fraction, genomic DNA was isolated and quantified by UV absorbance on a Nanodrop 2000c.

TCR CDR3 regions were amplified from genomic DNA by multiplex PCR using the deep immunoSEQ assay. Extracted genomic DNA from each cell subset was spread evenly across all wells of several immunoSEQ 96-well plates, with each plate serving as a replicate. For sorted subsets, each replicate PCR was loaded with roughly 200 ng genomic DNA, equivalent to about 30,000 T cell genomes. Purified libraries were measured with a Qubit 3.0 fluorometer, size-checked on a Bioanalyzer 2100, and measured again with the KAPA Library Quantification kit. Every immunoSEQ 96-well plate was sequenced on a dedicated single-read 150-cycle Illumina NextSeq 550 flow cell. Processing in the source paper ran as follows. Because the immunoSEQ output held only junctional sequences and lacked quality scores, the filtering could not match the filtering applied to full-length reads. Sequences were annotated with PyIR, a Python wrapper for IgBLAST v1.9, and V/J genes and CDR3 were assigned using IMGT germline references. Any read was removed if the V/J assignment was weak (E-value above 1e-6), the CDR3 was missing, or the read contained stop codons, out-of-frame junctions, or ambiguous translated residues. A V3J clonotype was defined by an identical inferred V gene, J gene, and CDR3 amino acid sequence. To compute the percentage overlap between repertoires, the number of shared unique clonotypes was divided by the size of the smaller repertoire. Richness of each repertoire was evaluated using RTK rarefaction, the Chao1 estimator, and Recon v2.1 estimates of unobserved clonotypes. Generation probabilities were computed with OLGA for all TCRbeta clonotypes obtained by the gDNA method from four donors. As stored in TCRdb, this immuneACCESS dataset retains in-frame rearrangements with V and J assigned. A fraction of the clones does not appear; measured against another copy, unresolved V genes explain less than half of the discrepancy, and the remainder lacks a known reason. V, J and clone size reflect that table, while D and trimming were determined from the DNA. The sample yields millions of clones; 85% to 95% were counted once. The ten biggest clones cover about 0.41% of the sample.

This entry is derived from a study of shared clonotypes between healthy human individuals (dated by TCRdb to 2018 to 2021). Regarding the study in general: The cohort included three men and two women between 18 and 49 years of age. For each donor, CD4 naive and CD4 memory were each run on three plates, CD8 naive on two plates, and CD8 memory on one plate. The study deeply sequenced blood TCR repertoires of about 5 healthy adults to estimate repertoire size and the extent of clonotype sharing between individuals. To increase sequencing depth and limit assay-specific biases, different laboratories used diverse techniques to prepare libraries and sequence TCR repertoires. Per donor, leukapheresis produced somewhere between about 0.85 and 10 billion PBMCs.

General conclusions and limits of the study: Sampling was restricted to blood, and TCR repertoires in tissue are likely to differ from TCR repertoires in blood. Because the study included a small number of donors, the genetic and exposure-history diversity represented was limited. Pairwise subsampling indicated that sequencing depth was expected to affect the degree of clonotype sharing among donors. Compared with non-shared clonotypes, the clonotypes found in all four sorted-subset donors had higher generation probabilities. Sharing across a few donors was observed for approximately 5% of naive CD4, 3.5% of naive CD8, around 2.5% of memory CD4, and roughly 0.4% of memory CD8 clonotypes. Incomplete sequencing was indicated by rarefaction of sorted-subset datasets, despite the large sequencing depth. Estimated clonotype richness was generally larger for naive than for memory subsets.

Measured from the cysteine to the phenylalanine, the CDR3 is 14 residues long. Only the CDR3 DNA stays, 42 bases, in frame from base 1. V is reduced by 3 bases and J by 3 bases, leaving a spacing of 11 bases between them. Via the germline V gene, CDR1 is KGHSH and CDR2 LQKENI. This receptor was obtained from a man younger than 30 in good health. Some clones in this sample may be carry-over from other donors' samples. The sequenced sample consisted of naive CD4+ T cells from PBMCs. The sample's cell subset or site label is to be understood as: CD45RA+ positively selected. The sequence links TRBV18 to TRBJ2-5, with TRBD1 tentatively as D gene (6 bases match). The CDR3 loop reads CASSPAGVEETQYF. The DNA reads as follows: TGTGCCAGCTCACCGGCAGGGGTCGAAGAGACCCAGTACTTC.